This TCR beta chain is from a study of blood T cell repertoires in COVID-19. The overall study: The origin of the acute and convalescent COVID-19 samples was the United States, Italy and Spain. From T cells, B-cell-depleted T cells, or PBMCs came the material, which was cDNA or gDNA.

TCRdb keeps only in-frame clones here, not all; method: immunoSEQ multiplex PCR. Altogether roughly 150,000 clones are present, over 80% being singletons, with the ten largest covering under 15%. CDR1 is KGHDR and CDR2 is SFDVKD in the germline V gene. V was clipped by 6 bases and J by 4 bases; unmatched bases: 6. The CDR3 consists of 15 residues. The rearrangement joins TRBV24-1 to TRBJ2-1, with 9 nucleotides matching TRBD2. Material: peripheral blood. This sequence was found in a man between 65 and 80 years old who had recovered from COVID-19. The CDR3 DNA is TGTGCCACCAGTAGGGCTAGCGGGATGTACAATGAGCAGTTCTTC. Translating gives CATSRASGMYNEQFF.